The clone carrying this T cell receptor beta chain appeared a few times. As yet, its antigen is unknown. The sample belongs to a study of CD8 T cells in ankylosing spondylitis. General study findings and limits: Past research had described some motif variants in reactive arthritis synovial fluid and blood. Peripheral blood samples showed relatively rare disease-linked clones, and these clones were CD8+.

Germline V CDR1 and CDR2: SEHNR, FQNEAQ (reference sequence). This CDR3 has 14 amino acids. V shed 5 bases and J 4 bases; nucleotides not matched to a gene: 5. Making use of molecular barcodes, quantitative 5'-RACE generated TCR beta libraries. TCRdb itself ran the 5' RACE reads through MiXCR, one entry per CDR3 protein. This sample has 350,000 to 450,000 distinct CDR3 sequences, with roughly 22% found just once. This TCR was recovered from a male donor with ankylosing spondylitis or in good health (not recorded which). Source material: blood, either unsorted or a sorted T cell fraction (not recorded which). The V and J genes are TRBV7-9 and TRBJ2-7; 10 nucleotides line up with TRBD1. The CDR3 is CASSGGTGEYEQYF. DNA for the CDR3: TGTGCCAGCAGCGGCGGGACAGGGGAGTACGAGCAGTACTTC.